This TCR beta chain was identified in a study of T cells in Graves' hyperthyroidism and ophthalmopathy (dated by TCRdb to between 2018 and 2021). Notes on the research overall: TCR V-J signatures able to tell the groups apart were searched for in a discovery cohort of 90 to 100 patients, of whom over 40 had Graves' ophthalmopathy and under 65 had stable Graves' hyperthyroidism. The 90 to 100 discovery patients were randomly split 7:3 into training and test sets. According to the paper, TCR Vbeta CDR3 sequencing was carried out on over 130 peripheral blood samples, which came from 40 to 45 ophthalmopathy, fewer than 80 hyperthyroidism and roughly 17 progressor patients. In over five Graves' hyperthyroidism patients, the study also compared T-cell repertoires from thyroid tissue with T-cell repertoires from blood. Prospective prediction of ophthalmopathy was tested in an independent validation cohort of some 20 hyperthyroidism patients and 15 to 17 patients who later progressed to ophthalmopathy. Once sampling was done, hyperthyroidism patients were given methimazole at a starting dose of 30 mg daily, whereas ophthalmopathy patients were given high-dose intravenous methylprednisolone. Points the paper makes about the study in general: No statistical method was used to fix the sample size in advance, and group allocation was not hidden from the investigators. A model built on a 13 V-J signature distinguished ophthalmopathy from stable hyperthyroidism, reaching roughly 88% sensitivity and around 82% specificity in cross-validation and 80%/75% in testing. Most expanded thyroid clonotypes (frequency above 0.001) were also detected in blood, suggesting blood repertoires may reflect thyroid immune responses. During validation, the model predicted progression to ophthalmopathy a median of roughly six months ahead of onset, with roughly 65% sensitivity and roughly 75% specificity.

Patients with uncontrolled infections, other autoimmune diseases, pregnancy or lactation were excluded. Clinical symptoms, serum thyroxine and TRAb, thyroid ultrasound, and orbital computed tomography formed the basis for the diagnoses. Trizol reagent was used to extract total RNA, and RNA quality was then checked on an Agilent 2100 Bioanalyzer. From its cysteine to its phenylalanine, the CDR3 spans 13 amino acids. The DNA shown is the 39-base CDR3, in frame from base 1. The germline V gene (reference sequence) sets CDR1 to LGHDT and CDR2 to YNNKEL. The germline ends are 11 bases apart after V is trimmed by 4 bases and J by 5 bases. This clonotype was observed at least ten times. This clone's antigen is unknown. No much larger clone is present one base from it, and per-base qualities are unavailable. The TCR beta CDR3 regions were amplified from the RNA transcripts. The first round of RT-PCR for the TCR CDR3 was performed with the HTBI primer set and the Qiagen OneStep RT-PCR kit. Libraries were constructed in a second round of multiplex PCR, after which size selection and purification were performed. Libraries were sequenced paired-end with 100 bp reads on an Illumina HiSeq2000. As for the original processing: SOAPnuke was used to process the raw data, with reads discarded if the reads contained adapters or uncalled bases, had a mean Phred below 15, or lacked an exact constant-primer or identifier match. COPE v1.2.5 was used to merge the high-quality paired reads, and each unique nucleotide sequence was defined as a clonotype. MiTCR v1.1 was used to align the clonotypes against IMGT TRBV, TRBD and TRBJ reference segments. Analysis was restricted to V-J combinations with a frequency above 0.0001, which covered about 99% of repertoires. A TCS score was defined as the ratio of F50 (clonal expansion) to E x V (chaos), with BLOSUM62-based TCRdist applied between CDR3 peptides within each V-J. Welch's t-statistics and random forest reduced approximately 520 V-J features to some 14, which were used in a naive Bayes classifier (R e1071). The similarity between thyroid and blood repertoires was quantified using the Morisita-Horn index. The public reads were quality trimmed at Q25 with fastp and then assembled into clones with MiXCR by TCRdb, keeping productive beta chains. Records with the same CDR3 protein are collapsed into one entry carrying the most frequent genes and DNA. The V and J calls were not made by the authors but by TCRdb's processing. The sample data list roughly 500,000 distinct CDR3 sequences, and 46% of these were observed just once. About two fifths of the sample goes to the ten largest clones.

The material sequenced was peripheral blood or thyroid tissue (not recorded which). This clonotype was sampled from an adult woman with Graves' disease, either hyperthyroidism or ophthalmopathy (not recorded which). The chain is assembled from TRBV3-1 and TRBJ1-2, with no confidently assigned D gene. The encoded CDR3 is CASSPRRDYGYTF. In nucleotides, the sequence is TGTGCCAGCAGCCCCCGCCGAGATTATGGCTACACCTTC.